The clone carrying this T cell receptor (beta chain) has a count of ten or more. Its target is unknown. This specimen belongs to a study of blood T cells in healthy people across ages. General study results and limits: Relative to aged donors, long-lived donors carried more naive CD4+ cells and displayed higher diversity.

A second PCR, run for 7 to 11 cycles, used a sample-barcoded 5' primer plus a J-beta primer mix. Each cDNA molecule was tagged by a template-switch adaptor with 12 random nucleotides. Every sample produced at least 2.5 million CDR3-containing paired-end reads. TCRdb re-called the 5' RACE reads through MiXCR, storing one row per CDR3 protein. Of around 1.5 million distinct CDR3 sequences in the sample, around 36% were seen once. The sequenced sample consisted of blood. The receptor was derived from a woman under 40 in good health.

The CDR3 protein is CSADFNEQFF. For the CDR3, the DNA is TGCAGCGCCGACTTCAATGAGCAGTTCTTC. This chain uses TRBV29-1 with TRBJ2-1; D uncertain. The germline V gene encodes CDR1 SQVTM and CDR2 ANQGSEA. With 7 bases removed from V and 6 bases from J, the gap between germline ends came to 7 bases. CDR3 length equals 10 residues.